This T cell receptor beta chain is from a study of beta chain features in type 1 diabetes. About the study: Across the samples, 90 million to 120 million sorted cells were examined in total.

This clone was picked up a small number of times. Its specificity is unknown. General study results and limits: In patients and controls equally, PCR might favor templates that are shorter. TCRB repertoires of naive, central memory and Treg cells appeared more similar among patients than among healthy donors.

Sequencing targeted expressed TCRB transcripts, as all isolated RNA had been reverse transcribed. TCRdb's table, derived via immunoSEQ multiplex PCR, lists solely in-frame clones and lacks some. The sample has approximately 250,000 clones; around an eighth are singletons. This CDR3 has 15 residues. Germline CDR1 is ENHRY and CDR2 is SYGVKD. The J segment lost 7 bases and the V segment lost 3 bases, leaving 7 bases of the junction unmatched. Material: naive CD4+ T cells from blood. The origin of this receptor is a woman in her thirties or forties in good health. This chain links TRBV10-3 with TRBJ1-4, with TRBD1 matching over 8 bases. CDR3 sequence reads: CAISERGTGGEKLFF. CDR3 sequence (DNA): TGTGCCATCAGTGAAAGGGGGACAGGAGGTGAAAAACTGTTTTTT.